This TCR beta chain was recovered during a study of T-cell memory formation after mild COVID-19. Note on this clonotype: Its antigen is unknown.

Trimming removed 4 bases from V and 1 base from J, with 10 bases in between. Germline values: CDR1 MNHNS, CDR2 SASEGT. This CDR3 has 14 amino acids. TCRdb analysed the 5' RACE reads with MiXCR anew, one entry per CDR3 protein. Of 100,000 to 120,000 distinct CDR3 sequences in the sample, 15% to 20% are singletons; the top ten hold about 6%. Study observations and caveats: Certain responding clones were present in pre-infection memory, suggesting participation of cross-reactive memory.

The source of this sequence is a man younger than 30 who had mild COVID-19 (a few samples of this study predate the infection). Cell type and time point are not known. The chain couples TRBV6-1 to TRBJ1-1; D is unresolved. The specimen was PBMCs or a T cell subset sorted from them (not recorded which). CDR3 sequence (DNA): TGTGCCAGCAGTGCGAGGCAGACGAACACTGAAGCTTTCTTT. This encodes CASSARQTNTEAFF.